This T cell receptor beta chain emerged from a study of human T cells and chemical hapten exposure. Study-level information: Small discrepancies in pooled library volume mainly accounted for the varying TCR yields per sample. General observations from the study: Counts of TCRs above 1 in 1000 frequency stayed unchanged with DPC sensitization.

The total RNA was obtained from whole blood that was not fractionated. Separate cDNA molecules received unique molecular identifiers, which the library attached to them. Per the original data handling: The number of TCRs in each sample had a median of roughly 100,000 and spanned about 23,224 to 690,600. TCRdb analysed the 5' RACE reads with MiXCR anew, one entry per CDR3 protein. These V and J calls rely on TCRdb rather than the paper's analysis. The table includes over 70,000 distinct CDR3 sequences, about 15% detected once. On this clonotype itself: Its cognate antigen is unknown.

The CDR3 spans 13 residues. The V end lost 3 bases, the J end lost 5 bases, and 13 bases lay between the germline ends. Germline values: CDR1 GTSNPN, CDR2 SVGIG (reference sequence). The J gene is TRBJ1-1, the V gene TRBV30; TRBD1 is a possible D gene (6 bases). The sequence came from a female donor in good health. DNA of the CDR3: TGTGCCTGGAGGGGGATGGGGGCGACTGAAGCTTTCTTT. Translation: CAWRGMGATEAFF.